This T cell receptor beta chain is drawn from a study of early T cells in non-severe SARS-CoV-2 infection. V was trimmed by 3 bases and J by 8 bases, leaving 10 bases between them. Germline lookup yields CDR1 GTSNPN and CDR2 SVGIG (reference sequence). The CDR3 covers 11 residues. This clonotype showed up just a few times. A single record per CDR3 protein comes from TCRdb applying MiXCR to the 5' RACE reads. This sample has around 40,000 distinct CDR3 sequences; under 8% occur once, and the top ten carry under 30%. This clonotype originated in an adult who was a healthcare worker with PCR-confirmed SARS-CoV-2 infection or an uninfected control (not recorded which). This chain links TRBV30 with TRBJ1-2; D is ambiguous. The sequences come from whole blood, collected at baseline. The CDR3 loop is CAWRKGEGYTF. CDR3 DNA sequence: TGTGCCTGGAGGAAAGGAGAGGGCTACACCTTC.